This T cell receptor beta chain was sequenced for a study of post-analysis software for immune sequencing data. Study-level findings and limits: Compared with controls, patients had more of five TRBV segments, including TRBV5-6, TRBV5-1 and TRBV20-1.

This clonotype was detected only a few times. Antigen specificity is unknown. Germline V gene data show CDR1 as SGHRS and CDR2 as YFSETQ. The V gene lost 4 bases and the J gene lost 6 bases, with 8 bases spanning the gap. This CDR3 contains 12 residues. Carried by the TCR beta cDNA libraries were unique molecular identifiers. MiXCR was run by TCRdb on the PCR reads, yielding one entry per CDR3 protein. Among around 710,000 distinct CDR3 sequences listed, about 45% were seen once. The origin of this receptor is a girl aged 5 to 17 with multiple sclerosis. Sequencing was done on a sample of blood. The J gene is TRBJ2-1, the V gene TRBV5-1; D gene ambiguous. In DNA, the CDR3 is TGCGCCAGCAGCGCGGACGGCAATGAGCAGTTCTTC. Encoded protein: CASSADGNEQFF.